This T cell receptor (beta chain) was sequenced for a study of regulatory T cells in long-lasting Graves disease (dated by TCRdb to about 2021). Notes on the research overall: Patients with newly diagnosed Graves' disease had been on antithyroid drugs for under 3 months. This study used TCR sequencing and RNA sequencing of peripheral blood to compare persistent Graves' disease patients against newly diagnosed Graves' disease patients. The study was registered as a clinical trial and conducted in China. A total of around 35 samples underwent TCR sequencing, from about 13 patients with persistent Graves' disease and roughly 20 patients with newly diagnosed Graves' disease.

The library was generated by multiplex PCR. Sequencing took place on an Illumina HiSeq 4000. TCR beta libraries were built with iRepertoire HTBI primers and Arm-PCR amplification of CDR3 regions. Before sequencing, the PCR products went through gel purification. The paper's processing steps were these. Gene usage analysis of CDR3 amino acid clonotypes relied on the 62 TRBV and 14 TRBJ segments identified across samples. COPE and FqMerger were used to merge the filtered high-quality paired reads into contigs. BLAST was used to align contigs to IMGT TRBV, TRBD and TRBJ reference genes, with CDR3 defined following IMGT. Highly expanded clones were defined as clonotypes with a frequency above 0.1%. Shannon entropy was used to measure repertoire diversity, and the Gini coefficient was used to measure V-J evenness. A clonotype was considered public if more than one individual shared it. Using fastp at Q25 and MiXCR, TCRdb reprocessed the public reads and kept productive beta chains. Rows are unified per CDR3 protein, each entry keeping the most common DNA and genes. The V and J calls reflect TCRdb's pipeline rather than the authors' work. This sample has fewer than 350,000 distinct CDR3 sequences in its table, and over 15% of those were observed once. Less than 45% of the sample lies in the top ten.

The table lists this clonotype with a count of one. What antigen it recognizes has not been identified. Qualities for individual bases were not recorded, and no much larger clone is one base off. One read is thin evidence. In the paper's terms, the time point label means: newly diagnosed GD, antithyroid drugs for less than 3 months. For both TCR sequencing and RNA sequencing, RNA was extracted from PBMCs in TRIzol. The diagnosis of Graves' disease followed American Thyroid Association guidelines. Recruitment of patients was carried out at an endocrinology department in Xi'an, China. From each patient, around 8.3 milliliters of peripheral blood was collected into an EDTA anticoagulant tube. PBMCs were isolated by Ficoll Paque Plus density gradient separation without further T cell sorting. RNA quality was checked with an Agilent 2100 Bioanalyzer and agarose gel, and concentration with a NanoDrop 2000.

The CDR3 has 15 amino acids, counting the end cysteine and phenylalanine. The sequence is cut down to CDR3 DNA, 45 bases in frame from base 1. For CDR1 and CDR2, the germline V gene lists SGHRS and YFSETQ. V loses 1 base, J loses 3 bases, and the germline ends lie 12 bases apart. On the study overall, not on this receptor specifically: Lower TCR Shannon entropy and fewer highly expanded clones were observed in persistent Graves' disease patients than in newly diagnosed patients, which suggested clonal expansion. The authors acknowledged the small sample size as a limitation that may reduce accuracy. Only peripheral blood was studied, because thyroid tissue, the primary lesion, was inaccessible. More public clonotypes were shared among persistent patients (under 3,000) than among newly diagnosed patients (roughly 1,000). Sequencing and analysis were restricted to the TCR beta chain. Preferential use of TRBV28, TRBJ1-2 and TRBJ2-5 was observed in persistent disease, whereas TRBV20-1 and TRBJ2-1 were favored in newly diagnosed disease.

The chain links TRBV5-1 with TRBJ2-3; TRBD1 is possibly the D segment (6 matching bases). The sample was peripheral blood mononuclear cells (PBMCs), taken at new diagnosis, from a patient treated with antithyroid drugs. This TCR was sampled from a female donor with Graves disease. The DNA sequence is as follows: TGCGCCAGCAGCTTGCAGGGGATCGGAACAGATACGCAGTATTTT. This encodes CASSLQGIGTDTQYF.